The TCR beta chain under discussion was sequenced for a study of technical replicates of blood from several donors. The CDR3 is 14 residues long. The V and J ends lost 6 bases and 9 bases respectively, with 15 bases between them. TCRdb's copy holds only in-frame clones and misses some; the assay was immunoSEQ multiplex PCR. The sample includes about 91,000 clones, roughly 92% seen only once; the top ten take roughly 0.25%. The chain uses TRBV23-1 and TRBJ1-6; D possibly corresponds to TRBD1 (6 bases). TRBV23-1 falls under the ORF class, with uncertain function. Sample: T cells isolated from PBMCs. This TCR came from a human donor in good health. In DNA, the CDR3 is TGCGCCAGCAGCTCGGTCGCAGGGGTTTCACCCCTCCACTTT. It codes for CASSSVAGVSPLHF.